These 27 T cell receptor beta chains came from one sample sequenced in a study of OX40 agonist ivuxolimab in advanced cancers. Assay used: immunoSEQ multiplex PCR; TCRdb lists only in-frame clones, some missing. This sample has some 80,000 clones, with 87% found just once. The specimen comprised CD4+ or CD8+ T cells sorted from blood, sampled in a trial of the OX40 agonist ivuxolimab. The receptors stem from an adult with an advanced solid tumor such as melanoma, head and neck, liver or kidney cancer.

This clone was seen only a few times. The rearrangement uses TRBV30 and TRBJ1-2; D is unresolved. Germline values: CDR1 GTSNPN, CDR2 SVGIG (reference sequence). The CDR3 consists of 13 residues. With 3 bases removed from V and 5 bases from J, the gap between germline ends came to 13 bases. In DNA, the CDR3 is TGTGCCTGGAGGATACAAGAGAAGTATGGCTACACCTTC. Protein product: CAWRIQEKYGYTF.

The rearrangement links TRBV18 to TRBJ1-4, with D hard to call. The germline V gene encodes CDR1 KGHSH and CDR2 LQKENI. Trimming cost V 4 bases and J 2 bases, with 5 bases left between them. This CDR3 has 13 amino acids. CDR3 DNA sequence: TGTGCCAGCTCACTGGGGACTAATGAAAAACTGTTTTTT. Translated: CASSLGTNEKLFF. Combining the CDR3 with reference TRBV18 and TRBJ1-4 gives the whole variable domain NAGVMQNPRHLVRRRGQEARLRCSPMKGHSHVYWYRQLPEEGLKFMVYLQKENIIDESGMPKERFSAEFPKEGPSILRIQQVVRGDSAAYFCASSLGTNEKLFFGSGTQLSVL.

V gene TRBV7-8 combines with J gene TRBJ2-2; 13 bases align to TRBD2. The CDR3 extends over 17 amino acids. Unmatched junction bases numbered 9, after V lost 4 bases and J lost 7 bases. Germline V gene sequence: CDR1 SGHVS, CDR2 FQNEAQ. CDR3 amino acids: CASSSTGLAGAVGELFF. For the CDR3, the DNA is TGTGCCAGCAGCTCGACCGGACTAGCGGGAGCGGTCGGGGAGCTGTTTTTT. Full variable domain (remainder filled in from reference TRBV7-8 and TRBJ2-2): GAGVSQSPRYKVAKRGQDVALRCDPISGHVSLFWYQQALGQGPEFLTYFQNEAQLDKSGLPSDRFFAERPEGSVSTLKIQRTQQEDSAVYLCASSSTGLAGAVGELFFGEGSRLTVL.

The V and J genes are TRBV14 and TRBJ2-1; 7 bases align to TRBD2. CDR1 and CDR2 (germline): SGHDN, FVKESK. With 4 bases clipped from V and 2 bases from J, the junction kept 11 bases outside the gene matches. The CDR3 loop spans 17 amino acids. The CDR3 region has the DNA TGTGCCAGCAGCCCCACTAGCGCCCGCCACCCCTACAATGAGCAGTTCTTC. Its translation is CASSPTSARHPYNEQFF. Complete variable domain (other parts from reference TRBV14 and TRBJ2-1): EAGVTQFPSHSVIEKGQTVTLRCDPISGHDNLYWYRRVMGKEIKFLLHFVKESKQDESGMPNNRFLAERTGGTYSTLKVQPAELEDSGVYFCASSPTSARHPYNEQFFGPGTRLTVL.

This clone was counted once. The J gene is TRBJ1-2, the V gene TRBV5-4; no definite D call. CDR1 is SGHNT and CDR2 is YYREEE in the germline V gene (reference sequence). V was clipped by 4 bases and J by 8 bases, with 15 bases between them. CDR3 length equals 13 residues. CDR3 nucleotide sequence: TGTGCCAGCAGCGCCCTGCAGGAGGGCGGCTACACCTTC. Residues: CASSALQEGGYTF.

The chain employs TRBV12-5 and TRBJ1-1; D possibly corresponds to TRBD1 (6 bases). Deletions cut 2 bases from V and 1 base from J, with 14 bases between. CDR3 length equals 16 residues. Germline CDR1 and CDR2: LGHNT and FRNRAP. The DNA of the CDR3 is TGTGCTAGTGGTTTGCAGCGGACGACAGGGAACACTGAAGCTTTCTTT. It yields the protein CASGLQRTTGNTEAFF.

The genes are TRBV15 and TRBJ1-2, with TRBD1 as a possible D gene (6 bases). The CDR3 is 15 amino acids. The V gene's germline CDR1 is LNHNV and CDR2 YYDKDF (reference sequence). Trimming shortened V by 1 base and J by 5 bases, and 14 bases separated the two germline ends. The DNA of the CDR3 is TGTGCCACCAGCAGAGGTACAGGGTCCCTATATGGCTACACCTTC. Protein product: CATSRGTGSLYGYTF.

The chain joins TRBV4-2 to TRBJ1-4; D may be TRBD1 (6 bases). Germline V CDR1 and CDR2: LGHNA, YNFKEQ. The V end was cut by 0 bases, the J end by 8 bases, with 22 bases between. This CDR3 is 18 amino acids long. The CDR3 DNA is TGTGCCAGCAGCCAAGAACGGAGGGGGGAGCCGTCGAGGGAAAAACTGTTTTTT. Encoded protein: CASSQERRGEPSREKLFF.

This sequence joins TRBV5-1 and TRBJ2-1; the D gene is possibly TRBD2 (7 bases). This CDR3 is built from 16 residues. Looked up from germline, CDR1 is SGHRS and CDR2 is YFSETQ. V lost 4 bases, J lost 4 bases, and 18 bases lay in between. Here the CDR3 reads CASSRSGGQLYNEQFF. The CDR3 nucleotides read TGCGCCAGCAGCCGGTCGGGAGGACAGCTATACAATGAGCAGTTCTTC.

The rearrangement links TRBV7-2 to TRBJ2-5; 10 bases fit TRBD2. J lost 9 bases, V lost 3 bases, and 10 bases had no gene match. Germline V lookup: CDR1 SGHTA, CDR2 FQGNSA. This CDR3 spans 15 amino acids. The chain's CDR3 is CASSFVTSGFGPQYF. CDR3 in DNA: TGTGCCAGCAGCTTCGTGACTAGCGGGTTTGGGCCCCAGTACTTC.

The chain employs TRBV30 and TRBJ1-4; 10 bases line up with TRBD1. The CDR3 has 15 amino acids. The ends lost 1 base at V and 7 bases at J; junction bases unmatched: 6. Germline V gene sequence: CDR1 GTSNPN, CDR2 SVGIG (reference sequence). CDR3 sequence (DNA): TGTGCCTGGAGTGACCGGGACAGGGGAAGTGAAAAACTGTTTTTT. Translating it yields CAWSDRDRGSEKLFF. The variable domain in full, with the rest retrieved from reference TRBV30 and TRBJ1-4, is SQTIHQWPATLVQPVGSPLSLECTVEGTSNPNLYWYRQAAGRGLQLLFYSVGIGQISSEVPQNLSASRPQDRQFILSSKKLLLSDSGFYLCAWSDRDRGSEKLFFGSGTQLSVL.

The chain recombines TRBV5-4 with TRBJ2-7, with 8 bases fitting TRBD1. The germline CDR1 and CDR2 sequences are SGHNT and YYREEE (reference sequence). The V segment lost 0 bases and the J segment 1 base; nucleotides outside the gene matches: 3. The CDR3 spans 15 residues. This CDR3 reads CASSLARGLSYEQYF. The DNA of the CDR3 is TGTGCCAGCAGCTTGGCCAGGGGGCTTTCCTACGAGCAGTACTTC.

J is TRBJ1-1 and V is TRBV18, with D possibly being TRBD1 (5 bases). The CDR3 runs 12 residues. Germline assignment: CDR1 KGHSH and CDR2 LQKENI. V shed 1 base and J shed 5 bases, with 5 bases lying between them. CDR3 residues: CASSPQGTEAFF. For the CDR3, the DNA is TGTGCCAGCTCACCACAGGGGACTGAAGCTTTCTTT. Using reference TRBV18 and TRBJ1-1 for the parts outside the CDR3, the full variable domain is NAGVMQNPRHLVRRRGQEARLRCSPMKGHSHVYWYRQLPEEGLKFMVYLQKENIIDESGMPKERFSAEFPKEGPSILRIQQVVRGDSAAYFCASSPQGTEAFFGQGTRLTVV.

The rearrangement links TRBV18 to TRBJ2-1, with D unclear. Germline lookup yields CDR1 KGHSH and CDR2 LQKENI. The CDR3 extends over 15 amino acids. With 0 bases removed from V and 5 bases from J, the gap between germline ends came to 11 bases. The CDR3 DNA is TGTGCCAGCTCACCACCGTTGGGCCTAAACAATGAGCAGTTCTTC. It translates to CASSPPLGLNNEQFF.

The chain combines TRBV7-2 with TRBJ2-1; D perhaps matches TRBD2 (6 bases). CDR3 length: 15 residues. The ends were cut back, 1 base at V and 15 bases at J, with 22 bases in the middle. Germline V gene lookup returns CDR1 SGHTA and CDR2 FQGNSA. In DNA form, the CDR3 reads TGTGCCAGCAGCTTAGTAGATGTGGGGGGAGCTTTGCGGTTCTTC. It is translated as CASSLVDVGGALRFF.

The gene calls are TRBV19 and TRBJ1-2, with 7 bases lining up with TRBD1. After removal of 8 bases from V and 0 bases from J, the junction contained 6 bases not matched to a gene. The CDR3 is made up of 14 amino acids. Germline V gives CDR1 LNHDA, CDR2 SQIVND (reference sequence). The CDR3 protein is CASCNRGANYGYTF. CDR3 coding DNA: TGTGCCAGTTGCAACAGGGGAGCTAACTATGGCTACACCTTC.

This rearrangement joins TRBV5-1 to TRBJ1-2; the match to TRBD1 covers 8 bases. The CDR3 totals 12 residues. Germline values: CDR1 SGHRS, CDR2 YFSETQ. J lost 6 bases, V lost 4 bases, and 2 bases had no gene match. Here the CDR3 reads CASSQDRDGYTF. For the CDR3, the DNA is TGCGCCAGCAGCCAGGACAGGGATGGCTACACCTTC.

To note about this clone: This sample includes further DNA sequences coding for the same CDR3. This sequence joins TRBV18 and TRBJ1-5, with D unclear. The CDR3 is 13 amino acids. Deletions cut 2 bases from V and 3 bases from J, with 5 bases between. Germline V lookup: CDR1 KGHSH, CDR2 LQKENI. The CDR3 here is CASSPGDNQPQHF. The CDR3, as DNA: TGTGCCAGCTCACCAGGGGACAATCAGCCCCAGCATTTT. Variable domain in full (rest from reference TRBV18 and TRBJ1-5): NAGVMQNPRHLVRRRGQEARLRCSPMKGHSHVYWYRQLPEEGLKFMVYLQKENIIDESGMPKERFSAEFPKEGPSILRIQQVVRGDSAAYFCASSPGDNQPQHFGDGTRLSIL.

This clone was counted a single time. The chain has TRBV7-2 and TRBJ2-1; D is possibly TRBD2 (5 bases). The CDR3 spans 15 residues. V shed 5 bases and J shed 7 bases, with 18 bases lying between them. Germline CDR1 and CDR2: SGHTA and FQGNSA. The CDR3, as DNA: TGTGCCAGCAGCCTAGACGGCGGGTATCGGAATGAGCAGTTCTTC. Protein product: CASSLDGGYRNEQFF.

The chain carries TRBV5-1 and TRBJ2-7; D may be TRBD1 (6 bases). V lost 2 bases and J lost 7, with 16 bases in between. This CDR3 is built from 14 residues. Germline CDR1 SGHRS, CDR2 YFSETQ. CDR3 sequence reads: CASSLGANQGEQYF. The CDR3 DNA is TGCGCCAGCAGCTTAGGGGCAAACCAGGGGGAGCAGTACTTC.

V usage is TRBV4-2 and J usage is TRBJ2-7; TRBD2 matches at 10 bases. Trimming at V came to 1 base and at J to 3 bases, leaving 3 bases not matched to a gene. CDR1 and CDR2 from the germline V gene are LGHNA and YNFKEQ. The CDR3 has 15 amino acids. CDR3 nucleotide sequence: TGTGCCAGCAGCCAAGCCCGGACTAGCGGCTACGAGCAGTACTTC. Residues: CASSQARTSGYEQYF.

This clone was seen only once. The chain joins TRBV5-1 to TRBJ1-1; TRBD1 matches 9 bases. The junction had 16 bases not matched to a gene; V was cut back by 7 bases and J by 0 bases. CDR1 is SGHRS and CDR2 is YFSETQ in the germline V gene. This CDR3 region has 18 residues. CDR3 residues: CASAVFGTGIGMNTEAFF. The DNA for the CDR3 is TGCGCCAGCGCCGTGTTCGGGACAGGGATCGGGATGAACACTGAAGCTTTCTTT.

The chain links TRBV2 to TRBJ1-2; D is unresolved. The length of the CDR3 is 13 residues. Trimming shortened V by 8 bases and J by 1 base, and 11 bases separated the two germline ends. Germline V CDR1 and CDR2: SNHLY, FYNNEI. CDR3 in amino acids: CASVSRGNYGYTF. The CDR3 nucleotides read TGTGCCAGCGTCTCTCGGGGTAACTATGGCTACACCTTC.

The chain's CDR3 is CASSTTLQGFQGGYTF. The CDR3 DNA follows: TGTGCCAGCTCAACCACCCTACAGGGATTTCAGGGCGGCTACACCTTC. The chain uses TRBV18 and TRBJ1-2; maybe TRBD1 (6 bases). CDR3 length: 16 amino acids. V dropped 5 bases and J dropped 8 bases, with 24 bases sitting between them. Germline CDR1 KGHSH, CDR2 LQKENI.

The chain carries TRBV7-3 and TRBJ2-3, with a possible D match to TRBD2 (6 bases). The germline CDR1 and CDR2 sequences are SGHTA and FQGTGA. This CDR3 spans 14 amino acids. Trimming shortened V by 6 bases and J by 4 bases, and 14 bases separated the two germline ends. CDR3 nucleotides: TGTGCCAGCAGTCCCCGGGGAGGTGCAGATACGCAGTATTTT. Encoded protein: CASSPRGGADTQYF.

This clone was seen a handful of times. V gene TRBV7-8 combines with J gene TRBJ2-7; tentatively, D is TRBD2 (5 bases). From germline, CDR1 is SGHVS and CDR2 FQNEAQ. CDR3 size: 14 residues. V was shortened by 4 bases and J by 3 bases, with 13 bases between the two germline ends. This chain's CDR3 is CASSSRDGDYEQYF. The CDR3 nucleotides are TGTGCCAGCAGCTCCCGGGATGGGGACTACGAGCAGTACTTC.

The chain couples TRBV15 to TRBJ2-1; no clear D. The CDR3 length is 15 residues. Trimming cost V 1 base and J 0 bases, with 7 bases left between them. Germline CDR1 and CDR2: LNHNV and YYDKDF (reference sequence). The CDR3 nucleotides read TGTGCCACCAGCAGAGCCTTGGCCTCCTACAATGAGCAGTTCTTC. It encodes CATSRALASYNEQFF.